This T cell receptor (beta chain) was profiled in a study of regulatory T cells in long-lasting Graves disease (dated by TCRdb to the early 2020s). Regarding the study in general: In the newly diagnosed Graves' disease group, patients had been taking antithyroid drugs for less than 3 months. A total of around 35 samples underwent TCR sequencing: about 13 from persistent and around 20 from newly diagnosed Graves' disease patients. Patients with persistent Graves' disease were compared with patients with newly diagnosed Graves' disease using TCR sequencing and RNA sequencing of peripheral blood. The study took place in China and was registered as a clinical trial. The paper as a whole reports these results and caveats: Preferential use of TRBV28, TRBJ1-2 and TRBJ2-5 was observed in persistent disease, whereas TRBV20-1 and TRBJ2-1 were favored in newly diagnosed disease. Only the TCR beta chain was sequenced and analyzed. Lower TCR Shannon entropy and fewer highly expanded clones were observed in persistent Graves' disease patients than in newly diagnosed patients, which suggested clonal expansion. More public clonotypes were shared among persistent patients (roughly 2,900) than among newly diagnosed patients (966). Only peripheral blood was studied, because thyroid tissue, the primary lesion, was inaccessible. As a limitation, the authors acknowledged that the small sample size may reduce accuracy.

In the case of this clonotype: There is no known antigen for this receptor. No clone much larger than this one lies a single base away; base qualities are absent.

The meaning of the sample's time point label: newly diagnosed GD, antithyroid drugs for less than 3 months. For both TCR sequencing and RNA sequencing, RNA was extracted from PBMCs in TRIzol. The diagnosis of Graves' disease was made according to American Thyroid Association guidelines. Recruitment of patients was carried out at an endocrinology department in Xi'an, China. Each patient gave around 9.2 milliliters of peripheral blood, collected in an EDTA anticoagulant tube. Ficoll Paque Plus density gradient separation was used to isolate PBMCs, and no further T cell sorting was done. RNA quality was checked with an Agilent 2100 Bioanalyzer and agarose gel, and concentration with a NanoDrop 2000. The method was multiplex PCR. TCRdb lists the instrument as Illumina HiSeq 4000. CDR3 regions were amplified by Arm-PCR with iRepertoire HTBI primers to construct TCR beta libraries. Before sequencing, the PCR products went through gel purification. The authors' pipeline ran thus. Across samples, fewer than 70 TRBV and around 15 TRBJ segments were identified and used for gene usage analysis of CDR3 amino acid clonotypes. Filtered high-quality paired reads were merged into contigs using COPE and FqMerger. BLAST was used to align contigs to the IMGT TRBV, TRBD and TRBJ reference genes, and CDR3 was defined following IMGT. Any clonotype with a frequency above 0.1% was counted as a highly expanded clone. Shannon entropy served as the measure of repertoire diversity, while the Gini coefficient captured V-J evenness. Clonotypes shared by more than one individual were considered public. TCRdb ran its own pipeline on the public reads, namely fastp trimming at Q25 and MiXCR clone calling, and kept in-frame beta chains. Rows with a matching CDR3 protein are joined into one entry that keeps the most common DNA and genes. TCRdb, not the original authors, processed these V and J calls. The sample records roughly 530,000 distinct CDR3 sequences, approximately 16% of which are singletons. Roughly 25% of the sample belongs to the ten largest clones.

The germline V gene gives CDR1 as SGHTA and CDR2 as FQGNSA. V was cut back by 6 bases and J by 6 bases, leaving a gap of 11 bases between them. Including cysteine and phenylalanine, the CDR3 has 13 amino acids. Of the read, only the CDR3 DNA is kept; its 39 bases are in frame from base 1. Separately, the same data were catalogued under a study of T cells in Graves' hyperthyroidism and ophthalmopathy. From that second study: Stable Graves' hyperthyroidism was defined as no progression to ophthalmopathy during 18 months of follow-up. The hyperthyroidism patients were between 18 and 65 years old and newly diagnosed, with a disease duration of less than 2 months. Exclusion was applied to patients with uncontrolled infections, other autoimmune diseases, pregnancy or lactation. Clinical symptoms, serum thyroxine and TRAb, thyroid ultrasound, and orbital computed tomography formed the basis for the diagnoses. The first round of RT-PCR for the TCR CDR3 was performed with the HTBI primer set and the Qiagen OneStep RT-PCR kit. Most expanded thyroid clonotypes (frequency above 0.001) were also detected in blood, a finding suggesting that blood repertoires may reflect thyroid immune responses. Ophthalmopathy was separated from stable hyperthyroidism by a 13 V-J signature model, with approximately 85% sensitivity and 81% to 83% specificity obtained in cross-validation and 80%/75% obtained in testing. During validation, the model predicted progression to ophthalmopathy a median of roughly 7.1 months ahead of onset, with just under 71% sensitivity and about 72% specificity. A discovery cohort of 95 to 100 patients, roughly 40 with Graves' ophthalmopathy and over 55 with stable Graves' hyperthyroidism, was used to find distinguishing TCR V-J signatures. An independent validation cohort of about 19 hyperthyroidism patients and 15 or so patients who later progressed to ophthalmopathy tested prospective prediction of ophthalmopathy. The roughly 94 discovery patients were randomly divided into training and test sets at a 7:3 ratio. In addition, the study compared T-cell repertoires in thyroid tissue and in blood from about 6 Graves' hyperthyroidism patients. Following sampling, methimazole starting at 30 mg daily was given to hyperthyroidism patients, and high-dose intravenous methylprednisolone was given to ophthalmopathy patients. The libraries were constructed in a second round of multiplex PCR and then size-selected and purified. Paired-end sequencing of the libraries was performed with 100 bp reads on an Illumina HiSeq2000. SOAPnuke was used to process the raw data, with reads discarded if the reads contained adapters or uncalled bases, had a mean Phred below 15, or lacked an exact constant-primer or identifier match. High-quality paired reads were merged with COPE v1.2.5, and unique nucleotide sequences were defined as clonotypes. Clonotypes were aligned to IMGT TRBV, TRBD and TRBJ reference segments using MiTCR v1.1. Only V-J combinations with frequency above 0.0001, covering 99% to 99.2% of repertoires, were analysed. A TCS score was defined as the ratio between F50 (clonal expansion) and ExV (chaos), using BLOSUM62-based TCRdist between CDR3 peptides within each V-J. Welch's t-statistics and random forest reduced approximately 520 V-J features to 13, which were used in a naive Bayes classifier (R e1071). Sample size was not statistically predetermined, and investigators were not blinded to group allocation. The paper reports TCR Vbeta CDR3 sequencing of approximately 140 peripheral blood samples: approximately 43 ophthalmopathy, around 80 hyperthyroidism and around 17 progressor patients.

The starting material was peripheral blood mononuclear cells (PBMCs), obtained at new diagnosis, from a patient treated with antithyroid drugs. This TCR was sampled from a woman aged 35-65 years with Graves disease. Donor details come from another sample of the same person, matched by shared clones. The chain employs TRBV7-2 and TRBJ2-2, with no reliable assignment of the D segment. The nucleotide sequence is given as TGTGCCAGCAGTAGACCTGGCGCCGGGGAGCTGTTTTTT. This sequence encodes CASSRPGAGELFF.